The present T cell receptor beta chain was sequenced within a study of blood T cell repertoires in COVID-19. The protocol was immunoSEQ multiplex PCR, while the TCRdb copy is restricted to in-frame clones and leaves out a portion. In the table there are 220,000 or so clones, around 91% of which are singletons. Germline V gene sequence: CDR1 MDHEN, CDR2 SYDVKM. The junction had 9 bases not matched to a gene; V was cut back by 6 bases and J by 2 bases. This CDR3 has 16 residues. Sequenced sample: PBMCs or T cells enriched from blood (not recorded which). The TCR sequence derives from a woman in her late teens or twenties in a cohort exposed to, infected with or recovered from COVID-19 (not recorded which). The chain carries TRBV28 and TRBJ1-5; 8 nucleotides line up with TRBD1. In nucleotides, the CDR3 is TGTGCCAGCAGCCGCGACAGGGGAGGAGGCAATCAGCCCCAGCATTTT. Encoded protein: CASSRDRGGGNQPQHF.